This T cell receptor (beta chain) was identified during a study of blood T cells in healthy people across ages. Whole-study results and caveats: Both naive CD4+ cell counts and diversity were greater in long-lived donors than in aged donors.

Comment on this clonotype: No antigen is known for it.

The use of a sample-barcoded 5' primer and a J-beta primer mix characterized a second PCR of roughly 6 to 11 cycles. TCRdb reprocessed the 5' RACE reads with MiXCR, giving one entry per CDR3 protein. The sample gives fewer than 900,000 distinct CDR3 sequences, roughly two fifths of which show up once; roughly 20% is in the top ten. The sequencing sample was made of blood. The receptor was isolated from a woman aged 55-69 years in good health.

CDR3 sequence (DNA): TGTGCCTGGAGTGCGATGGGACTAGCCACCGGCAATGAGCAGTTCTTC. Its protein product is CAWSAMGLATGNEQFF. The rearrangement links TRBV30 to TRBJ2-1; 9 bases line up with TRBD2. V lost 1 base and J lost 6; bases outside the gene matches: 10. Germline CDR1 reads GTSNPN; CDR2 reads SVGIG (reference sequence). CDR3 length: 16 residues.